The clone carrying this T cell receptor (beta chain) is a singleton in its sample. This sample's time point: peripheral blood 6 weeks after treatment start. The data derive from a study of PD-L1 blockade in urothelial cancer. The CDR3 is made up of 12 amino acids. The germline gives CDR1 SEHNR, CDR2 FQNEAQ (reference sequence). Trimming removed 5 bases from V and 6 bases from J; junction bases left unmatched: 2. Each PCR reaction had synthetic TCR analog templates spiked into it. The method was immunoSEQ multiplex PCR; TCRdb's version includes in-frame clones alone and lacks a portion of them. The data hold roughly 76,000 clones, with roughly 90% observed a single time.

The starting material was PBMCs, obtained around atezolizumab (anti-PD-L1) treatment. This receptor was identified in an elderly woman with urothelial cancer. The chain links TRBV7-9 to TRBJ2-7; 9 bases align to TRBD1. The CDR3 protein is CASSRTGAEQYF. Here the CDR3 DNA reads TGTGCCAGCAGCAGGACAGGGGCCGAGCAGTACTTC.